The 20 T cell receptor beta chains below were found in one sample sequenced in a study of cytomegalovirus exposure and HLA in healthy donors. A multiplex PCR was run with 60 Vbeta primers and 13 Jbeta primers. Measured with immunoSEQ multiplex PCR; TCRdb has only the in-frame clones, and not every one. The sample lists over 100,000 clones, roughly two thirds seen once, with approximately 8.4% in the top ten. The source material was PBMCs. These receptors all come from a middle-aged man in good health and CMV-seronegative.

The chain is built from TRBV5-1 and TRBJ1-1, with a weak D call TRBD1 (6 bases). V was clipped by 0 bases and J by 1 base, with 10 bases between them. The germline V gene encodes CDR1 SGHRS and CDR2 YFSETQ. The length of the CDR3 is 15 residues. This CDR3 is CASSLDGGRNTEAFF. The CDR3 DNA reads TGCGCCAGCAGCTTGGATGGGGGCAGGAACACTGAAGCTTTCTTT. Variable domain in full (rest from reference TRBV5-1 and TRBJ1-1): KAGVTQTPRYLIKTRGQQVTLSCSPISGHRSVSWYQQTPGQGLQFLFEYFSETQRNKGNFPGRFSGRQFSNSRSEMNVSTLELGDSALYLCASSLDGGRNTEAFFGQGTRLTVV.

The J gene is TRBJ1-5, the V gene TRBV6-1, with 7 bases matching TRBD1. V gave up 4 bases and J gave up 2 bases; unmatched junction bases: 11. From germline, CDR1 is MNHNS and CDR2 SASEGT. CDR3 length: 17 amino acids. Here the CDR3 DNA reads TGTGCCAGCAGTGCAAGACAGGGCCGAGGTGGCAATCAGCCCCAGCATTTT. This translates into CASSARQGRGGNQPQHF.

This sequence joins TRBV5-4 and TRBJ1-5; no firm D call. Trimming took 0 bases from V and 3 from J, leaving 7 bases between them. The germline gives CDR1 SGHNT, CDR2 YYREEE (reference sequence). The CDR3 has 14 residues. The DNA of the CDR3 is TGTGCCAGCAGCTTGGACAATACCAATCAGCCCCAGCATTTT. Its protein is CASSLDNTNQPQHF.

This clone appeared once. The J gene is TRBJ2-5, the V gene TRBV7-2, with a tentative D call TRBD2 (7 bases). The CDR3 length is 15 residues. Germline loops: CDR1 SGHTA, CDR2 FQGNSA. With 0 bases removed from V and 4 bases from J, the gap between germline ends came to 12 bases. CDR3 in amino acids: CASSLAGGPRETQYF. The DNA for the CDR3 is TGTGCCAGCAGCTTAGCGGGGGGGCCGAGAGAGACCCAGTACTTC.

This clone was counted a single time. The chain recombines TRBV7-2 with TRBJ1-4; 7 bases are shared with TRBD1. After removal of 6 bases from V and 8 bases from J, the junction contained 9 bases not matched to a gene. The germline CDR1 and CDR2 sequences are SGHTA and FQGNSA. The CDR3 extends over 14 amino acids. CDR3 in amino acids: CASSFNRGSEKLFF. CDR3 DNA: TGTGCCAGCAGTTTTAACAGGGGTTCGGAAAAACTGTTTTTT. The variable domain in full, completed from reference TRBV7-2 and TRBJ1-4, reads GAGVSQSPSNKVTEKGKDVELRCDPISGHTALYWYRQSLGQGLEFLIYFQGNSAPDKSGLPSDRFSAERTGGSVSTLTIQRTQQEDSAVYLCASSFNRGSEKLFFGSGTQLSVL.

The chain links TRBV10-1 to TRBJ2-5; D possibly corresponds to TRBD1 (6 bases). Matching the DNA end better, TRBJ2-7 makes the J call doubtful. Germline-derived CDR1 and CDR2 are WNHNN and SYGVQD (reference sequence). This CDR3 comprises 16 residues. CDR3 coding DNA: TGCGCCAGCAGTGAGTGCCGGGACACCGTACCCTACGAGCAGTACTTC. Translating it yields CASSECRDTVPYEQYF.

This clone was counted only a few times. The J gene is TRBJ2-5, the V gene TRBV6-6; 14 nucleotides agree with TRBD2. Losses at the gene ends were 6 bases for V and 11 bases for J; bases not matched to a gene: 11. Germline V gene sequence: CDR1 MNHNY, CDR2 SVGAGI (reference sequence). This CDR3 region has 15 residues. CDR3 nucleotide sequence: TGTGCCAGCAGCCCCCGGACTAGCGGGGGGACGGGGCAGTACTTC. Residues: CASSPRTSGGTGQYF.

The CDR3: CATSRGLLKIAYEQYF. In nucleotides, the CDR3 is TGTGCCACCAGCAGGGGACTTCTTAAAATCGCCTACGAGCAGTACTTC. This rearrangement joins TRBV15 to TRBJ2-7; weak D call: TRBD2 (6 bases). There are 16 residues in the CDR3. The V and J ends lost 3 bases and 2 bases respectively, with 17 bases between them. Germline assignment: CDR1 LNHNV and CDR2 YYDKDF (reference sequence). The complete variable domain, with remaining parts taken from reference TRBV15 and TRBJ2-7, reads DAMVIQNPRYQVTQFGKPVTLSCSQTLNHNVMYWYQQKSSQAPKLLFHYYDKDFNNEADTPDNFQSRRPNTSFCFLDIRSPGLGDTAMYLCATSRGLLKIAYEQYFGPGTRLTVT.

The count of this clone is one. The V gene is TRBV29-1, the J gene TRBJ1-1; a weak D match, TRBD1 (5 bases). Germline V gene data show CDR1 as SQVTM and CDR2 as ANQGSEA. The CDR3 is made up of 13 amino acids. Trimming took off 6 bases at V and 5 bases at J, with 16 bases between the two ends. The CDR3 nucleotides are TGCAGCGTCCCCAGCGGGGGGGGGACTGAAGCTTTCTTT. Protein product: CSVPSGGGTEAFF.

This chain links TRBV18 with TRBJ1-2, with unresolved D. CDR1 KGHSH and CDR2 LQKENI come from the germline V gene. This CDR3 has 11 amino acids. The germline V and J ends were trimmed by 1 base and 8 bases, with 5 bases remaining between them. CDR3 sequence: CASSPRSGYTF. DNA for the CDR3: TGTGCCAGCTCACCACGGAGCGGCTACACCTTC. Looking up the rest from reference TRBV18 and TRBJ1-2 gives the full variable domain: NAGVMQNPRHLVRRRGQEARLRCSPMKGHSHVYWYRQLPEEGLKFMVYLQKENIIDESGMPKERFSAEFPKEGPSILRIQQVVRGDSAAYFCASSPRSGYTFGSGTRLTVV.

This chain connects TRBV5-6 to TRBJ1-1; TRBD1 aligns across 8 bases. V was clipped by 1 base and J by 4 bases; unmatched bases: 9. Germline-derived CDR1 and CDR2 are SGHDT and YYEEEE. The CDR3 runs to 16 residues. The CDR3 bases are TGTGCCAGCAGCTTGTTTACGGCAGGGGGCAGCACTGAAGCTTTCTTT. Protein sequence: CASSLFTAGGSTEAFF.

The chain employs TRBV27 and TRBJ2-3; D perhaps matches TRBD1 (5 bases). The V end lost 1 base, the J end lost 4 bases, and 6 bases lay between the germline ends. Germline V gene data show CDR1 as MNHEY and CDR2 as SMNVEV (reference sequence). There are 13 residues in the CDR3. The CDR3 loop reads CASSLLGADTQYF. For the CDR3, the DNA is TGTGCCAGCAGTTTATTAGGGGCAGATACGCAGTATTTT.

This clone was observed a handful of times. This chain links TRBV7-2 with TRBJ1-1; no definite D call. CDR3 length: 12 residues. Trimming took off 6 bases at V and 5 bases at J, with 10 bases between the two ends. CDR1 is SGHTA and CDR2 is FQGNSA in the germline V gene. The CDR3 here is CASSRDRTEAFF. Here the CDR3 DNA reads TGTGCCAGCAGTCGCGATCGGACTGAAGCTTTCTTT.

This clone appeared a few times. Germline and junction disagree at one end, which may indicate a read error. The chain joins TRBV4-3 to TRBJ2-2, with 8 nucleotides matching TRBD2. The CDR3 covers 15 residues. Germline assignment: CDR1 LGHNA and CDR2 YSLEER. This chain's CDR3 is CASSQDGRVSGALFF. Here the CDR3 DNA reads TGCGCCAGCAGCCAAGACGGGAGGGTCTCAGGGGCGCTGTTTTTT.

This clone was seen a handful of times. V is TRBV13 and J is TRBJ1-1; maybe TRBD1 (5 bases). This CDR3 is 14 amino acids long. The V and J ends lost 2 bases and 0 bases respectively, with 7 bases between them. Looked up from germline, CDR1 is PRHDT and CDR2 is FYEKMQ (reference sequence). The CDR3 region has the DNA TGTGCCAGCAGCTTAAGCAGGGTGAACACTGAAGCTTTCTTT. This translates into CASSLSRVNTEAFF. The full variable domain, rest sourced from reference TRBV13 and TRBJ1-1, is AAGVIQSPRHLIKEKRETATLKCYPIPRHDTVYWYQQGPGQDPQFLISFYEKMQSDKGSIPDRFSAQQFSDYHSELNMSSLELGDSALYFCASSLSRVNTEAFFGQGTRLTVV.

The rearrangement uses TRBV7-2 and TRBJ2-5; weak D call: TRBD2 (6 bases). Per germline, CDR1 SGHTA and CDR2 FQGNSA. The CDR3 totals 14 residues. Trimming took off 5 bases at V and 5 bases at J, with 15 bases between the two ends. The CDR3 sequence: CASSGGSLGETQYF. The CDR3 DNA reads as TGTGCCAGCAGCGGGGGGTCATTGGGGGAGACCCAGTACTTC.

The chain is built from TRBV19 and TRBJ2-5; D not resolved. There are 15 residues in the CDR3. The germline V and J ends were trimmed by 6 bases and 1 base, with 15 bases remaining between them. CDR1 is LNHDA and CDR2 is SQIVND in the germline V gene (reference sequence). CDR3 region: CASRRLDIIQETQYF. The CDR3 nucleotides are TGTGCCAGTAGGCGTCTAGATATTATCCAAGAGACCCAGTACTTC.

Regarding this clone: The sample contains more than one DNA sequence encoding this CDR3. The chain joins TRBV4-3 to TRBJ1-2; 8 nucleotides match TRBD1. The CDR3 covers 15 residues. CDR1 and CDR2 (germline): LGHNA, YSLEER. The ends lost 4 bases at V and 2 bases at J; junction bases unmatched: 6. The CDR3 region is CASSPAGQGNYGYTF. The CDR3 coding sequence is TGCGCCAGCAGCCCAGCCGGACAGGGAAACTATGGCTACACCTTC.

The V and J genes are TRBV27 and TRBJ2-7; tentative D call: TRBD2 (6 bases). The germline V gene encodes CDR1 MNHEY and CDR2 SMNVEV (reference sequence). This CDR3 spans 14 amino acids. V shed 3 bases and J shed 6 bases, with 15 bases lying between them. The CDR3 bases are TGTGCCAGCAGTTTTTTGGGGGGTGACGGCGAGCAGTACTTC. This codes for CASSFLGGDGEQYF.

The chain has TRBV4-2 and TRBJ2-5, with a possible D match to TRBD1 (5 bases). Trimming pared 0 bases from V and 3 bases from J, leaving 11 bases between. This CDR3 region has 15 residues. Germline loops: CDR1 LGHNA, CDR2 YNFKEQ. In DNA form, the CDR3 reads TGTGCCAGCAGCCAAGATGGGGCGCAAAAAGAGACCCAGTACTTC. It encodes CASSQDGAQKETQYF.